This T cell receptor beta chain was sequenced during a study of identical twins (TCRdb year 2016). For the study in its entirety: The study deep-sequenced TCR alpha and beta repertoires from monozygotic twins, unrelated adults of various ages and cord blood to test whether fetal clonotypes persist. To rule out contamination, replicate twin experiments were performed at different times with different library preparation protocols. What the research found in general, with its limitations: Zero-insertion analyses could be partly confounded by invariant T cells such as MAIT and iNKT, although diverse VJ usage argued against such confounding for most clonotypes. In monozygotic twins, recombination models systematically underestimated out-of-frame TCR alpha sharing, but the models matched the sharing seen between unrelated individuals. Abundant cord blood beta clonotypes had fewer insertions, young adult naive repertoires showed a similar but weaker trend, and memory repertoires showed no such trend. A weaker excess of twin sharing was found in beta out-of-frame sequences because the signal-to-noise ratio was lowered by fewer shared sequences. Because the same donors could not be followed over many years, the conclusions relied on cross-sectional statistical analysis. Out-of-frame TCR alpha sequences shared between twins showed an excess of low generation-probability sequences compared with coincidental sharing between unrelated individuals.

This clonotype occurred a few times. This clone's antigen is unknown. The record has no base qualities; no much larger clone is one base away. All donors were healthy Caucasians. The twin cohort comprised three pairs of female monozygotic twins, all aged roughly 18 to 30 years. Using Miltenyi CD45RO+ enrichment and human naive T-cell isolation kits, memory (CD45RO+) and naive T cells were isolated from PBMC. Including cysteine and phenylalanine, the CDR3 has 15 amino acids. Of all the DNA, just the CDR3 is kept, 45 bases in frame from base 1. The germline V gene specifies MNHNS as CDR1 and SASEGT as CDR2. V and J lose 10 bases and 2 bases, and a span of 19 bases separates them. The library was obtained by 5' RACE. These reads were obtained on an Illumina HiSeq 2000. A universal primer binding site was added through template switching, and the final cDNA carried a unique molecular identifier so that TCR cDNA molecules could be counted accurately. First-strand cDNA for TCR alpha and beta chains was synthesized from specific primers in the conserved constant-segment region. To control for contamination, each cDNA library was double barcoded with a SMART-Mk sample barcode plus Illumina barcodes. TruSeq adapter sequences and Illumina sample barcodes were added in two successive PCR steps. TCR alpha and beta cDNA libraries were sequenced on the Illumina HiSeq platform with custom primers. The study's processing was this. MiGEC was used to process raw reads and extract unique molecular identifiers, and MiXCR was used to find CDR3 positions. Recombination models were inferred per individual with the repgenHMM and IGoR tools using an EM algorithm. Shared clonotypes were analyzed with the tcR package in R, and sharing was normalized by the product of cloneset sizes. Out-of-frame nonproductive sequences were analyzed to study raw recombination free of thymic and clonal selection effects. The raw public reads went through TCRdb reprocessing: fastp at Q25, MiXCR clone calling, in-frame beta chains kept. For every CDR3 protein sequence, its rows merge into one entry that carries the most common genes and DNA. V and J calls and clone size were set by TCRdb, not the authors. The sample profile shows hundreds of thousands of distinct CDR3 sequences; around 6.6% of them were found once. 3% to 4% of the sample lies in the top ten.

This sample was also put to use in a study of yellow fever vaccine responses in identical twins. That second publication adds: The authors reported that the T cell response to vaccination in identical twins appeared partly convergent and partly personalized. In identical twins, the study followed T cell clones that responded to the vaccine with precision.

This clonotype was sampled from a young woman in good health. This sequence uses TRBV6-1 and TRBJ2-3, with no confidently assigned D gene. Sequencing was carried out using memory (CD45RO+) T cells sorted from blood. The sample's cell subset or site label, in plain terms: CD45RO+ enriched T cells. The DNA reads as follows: TGTGCCACCGTAGGTCTTACGGAAAACACAGATACGCAGTATTTT. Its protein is CATVGLTENTDTQYF.